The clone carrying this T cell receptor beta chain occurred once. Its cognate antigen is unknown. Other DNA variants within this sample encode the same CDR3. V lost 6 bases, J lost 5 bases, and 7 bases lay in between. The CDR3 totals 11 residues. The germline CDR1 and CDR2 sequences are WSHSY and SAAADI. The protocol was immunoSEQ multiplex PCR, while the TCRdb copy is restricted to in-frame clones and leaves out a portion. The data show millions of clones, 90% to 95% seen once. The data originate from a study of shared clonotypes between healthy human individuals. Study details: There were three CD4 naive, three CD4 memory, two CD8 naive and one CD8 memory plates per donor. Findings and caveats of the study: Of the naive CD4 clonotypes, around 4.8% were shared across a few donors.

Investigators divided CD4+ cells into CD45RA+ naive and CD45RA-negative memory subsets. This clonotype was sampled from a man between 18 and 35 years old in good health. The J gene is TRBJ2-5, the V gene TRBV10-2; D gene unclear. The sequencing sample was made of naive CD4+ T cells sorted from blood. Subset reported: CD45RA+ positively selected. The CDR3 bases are TGCGCCAGCAGCCCCAGGGAGACCCAGTACTTC. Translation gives CASSPRETQYF.